This T cell receptor (beta chain) comes out of a study of siplizumab effects on memory and regulatory T cells. Findings of the study overall: Alloreactive sequences tracing back to unstimulated CD4+ memory cells fell significantly with siplizumab. Naive T cells, seemingly more diverse than memory cells, seemed major alloresponse contributors. Mapping to unstimulated subsets was achieved for only a minor fraction of alloreactive clones.

Comment on this clone: Antigen: not known.

Produced via immunoSEQ multiplex PCR; TCRdb's table is partial and in-frame only. The sample yields 20,000 to 30,000 clones, approximately 82% seen once. V dropped 5 bases and J dropped 5; count of bases not matched to a gene: 15. CDR1 and CDR2 from the germline V gene are SGHVS and FQNEAQ. The CDR3 extends over 16 amino acids. Sequencing used memory CD4+ T cells sorted from blood. This receptor was taken from a human donor in good health. The chain couples TRBV7-8 to TRBJ2-7; 7 nucleotides agree with TRBD2. The CDR3: CASSNQAGTFFDEQYF. For the CDR3, the DNA is TGTGCCAGCAGCAACCAAGCGGGAACTTTTTTCGACGAGCAGTACTTC.